Below, 27 T cell receptor beta chains from the same sample are listed, as sequenced in a study of T cells after yellow fever vaccination. TCRdb reanalysed the 5' RACE reads using MiXCR and keeps one entry per CDR3 protein. Seen here are around 350,000 distinct CDR3 sequences, over 5% observed once, and the top ten hold 15%. Material: PBMCs, obtained 5 days after the yellow fever booster vaccination. The receptor set was obtained from a man younger than 40 who received the YFV17D yellow fever vaccine.

V gene TRBV7-3 combines with J gene TRBJ2-1; possible D gene TRBD1, 5 bases. Trimming left V 1 base short and J 9 bases short, with 10 bases between. The CDR3 runs 13 residues. From germline, CDR1 is SGHTA and CDR2 FQGTGA. The CDR3 nucleotides are TGTGCCAGCAGCTTAAAGCAGGGTACTGAGCAGTTCTTC. Residues: CASSLKQGTEQFF.

This clonotype has just a few counts. This chain connects TRBV5-6 to TRBJ2-4, with unresolved D. Trimming shortened V by 3 bases and J by 8 bases, and 18 bases separated the two germline ends. CDR1 is SGHDT, CDR2 YYEEEE, per germline. This CDR3 spans 15 amino acids. The CDR3: CASSSPGLTGYIQYF. The CDR3 DNA is TGTGCCAGCAGCTCCCCCGGGTTGACCGGGTACATTCAGTACTTC.

This clonotype was seen only a few times. The V call is TRBV7-9, the J call TRBJ1-1; D remains unclear. V was pared by 3 bases and J by 7 bases, with 6 bases between. The germline CDR1 and CDR2 sequences are SEHNR and FQNEAQ (reference sequence). The CDR3 consists of 11 residues. The CDR3 DNA reads TGTGCCAGCAGCTTTCAGCATGAAGCTTTCTTT. Its translation: CASSFQHEAFF.

This clonotype has at least ten counts. The chain couples TRBV5-5 to TRBJ2-1; D not resolved. The germline CDR1 and CDR2 sequences are SGHKS and YYEKEE (reference sequence). The CDR3 contains 16 residues. V was shortened by 4 bases and J by 7 bases, with 21 bases between the two germline ends. The CDR3 nucleotides are TGTGCCAGCAGCATCCCCTCAGCGTTTGTGGGGAATGAGCAGTTCTTC. Translation gives CASSIPSAFVGNEQFF.

The sample holds many counts of this clonotype. The chain has TRBV20-1 and TRBJ1-1; D is unresolved. V lost 0 bases to trimming and J lost 1 base, with 0 bases between them. This CDR3 comprises 11 residues. The germline CDR1 and CDR2 sequences are DFQATT and SNEGSKA (reference sequence). CDR3 in DNA: TGCAGTGCTAGAGAGAACACTGAAGCTTTCTTT. It yields the protein CSARENTEAFF.

This clonotype was counted many times. V and J are TRBV30 and TRBJ2-1; TRBD1 is a possible D gene (6 bases). This CDR3 has 13 amino acids. The germline V and J ends were trimmed by 4 bases and 7 bases, with 14 bases remaining between them. CDR1 and CDR2 (germline): GTSNPN, SVGIG (reference sequence). This CDR3 reads CAWTDRRRNEQFF. The CDR3 DNA follows: TGTGCCTGGACAGACAGGAGGAGGAATGAGCAGTTCTTC.

This clonotype was counted at least ten times. This rearrangement joins TRBV20-1 to TRBJ2-3; 8 nucleotides agree with TRBD2. The V gene end was trimmed by 5 bases and the J gene end by 0 bases; junction bases not matched to a gene: 4. CDR1 is DFQATT, CDR2 SNEGSKA, per germline (reference sequence). CDR3 size: 14 residues. The CDR3 nucleotides read TGCAGTGCTCGGACTAGCTTTAGCACAGATACGCAGTATTTT. Residues: CSARTSFSTDTQYF.

This chain connects TRBV20-1 to TRBJ2-5; 14 bases line up with TRBD2. Germline V CDR1 and CDR2: DFQATT, SNEGSKA (reference sequence). V trimming: 3 bases; J trimming: 4 bases; junction bases outside the gene matches: 10. CDR3 size: 17 residues. The CDR3 protein is CSARLPGLAGVRETQYF. As DNA, the CDR3 is TGCAGTGCTAGGCTCCCGGGACTAGCGGGAGTAAGAGAGACCCAGTACTTC.

This clonotype was seen ten or more times. V usage is TRBV10-3 and J usage is TRBJ2-1; 8 bases map to TRBD1. The CDR3 is 15 residues long. After removal of 8 bases from V and 0 bases from J, the junction contained 6 bases not matched to a gene. Germline lookup yields CDR1 ENHRY and CDR2 SYGVKD. The CDR3 sequence: CAIEQGVDSYNEQFF. In DNA, the CDR3 is TGTGCCATCGAACAGGGGGTAGACTCCTACAATGAGCAGTTCTTC.

The table lists this clonotype with many counts. The chain couples TRBV6-5 to TRBJ1-1; D remains unclear. This CDR3 has 12 amino acids. Looked up from germline, CDR1 is MNHEY and CDR2 is SVGAGI. V lost 9 bases and J lost 4, with 12 bases in between. This chain's CDR3 is CASRRGGTEAFF. DNA of the CDR3: TGTGCCAGTCGCCGGGGTGGCACTGAAGCTTTCTTT.

This clonotype was counted ten times or more. CDR3 nucleotides: TGTGCCAGCAGCTTCCCAGCGGGAGGCACCCTGAGCTCCTACAATGAGCAGTTCTTC. The encoded protein is CASSFPAGGTLSSYNEQFF. The genes are TRBV11-2 and TRBJ2-1; TRBD2 matches 9 bases. CDR1 is SGHAT, CDR2 FQNNGV, per germline. This CDR3 contains 19 residues. J gave up 0 bases and V 3 bases, and 12 bases lay outside the gene matches.

This clonotype was counted a few times. The rearrangement uses TRBV7-8 and TRBJ2-2; 7 nucleotides agree with TRBD1. Germline CDR1 is SGHVS and CDR2 is FQNEAQ. V dropped 3 bases and J dropped 6; count of bases not matched to a gene: 10. The CDR3 length is 16 residues. This chain's CDR3 is CASSFPDRVVAGELFF. For the CDR3, the DNA is TGTGCCAGCAGCTTTCCCGACAGGGTGGTCGCCGGGGAGCTGTTTTTT.

This clonotype was picked up a small number of times. The chain has TRBV20-1 and TRBJ1-1, with 10 nucleotides matching TRBD1. This CDR3 is 14 amino acids long. Per germline, CDR1 DFQATT and CDR2 SNEGSKA (reference sequence). Trimming removed 6 bases from V and 4 bases from J; junction bases left unmatched: 8. The CDR3 region has the DNA TGCAGTGCGCCAAGACAGGGGGCGAGCACTGAAGCTTTCTTT. It yields the protein CSAPRQGASTEAFF.

This clonotype has only a few counts. The chain uses TRBV6-1 and TRBJ2-1; 7 bases are a match to TRBD2. The CDR3 runs to 14 residues. Germline loops: CDR1 MNHNS, CDR2 SASEGT. J gave up 10 bases and V 9 bases, and 15 bases lay outside the gene matches. The CDR3 sequence is CASFMASGQGEQFF. CDR3 DNA: TGTGCCAGTTTCATGGCTAGCGGCCAGGGAGAGCAGTTCTTC.

This clonotype was picked up many times. The chain is built from TRBV14 and TRBJ2-1; 9 bases are shared with TRBD2. Per germline, CDR1 SGHDN and CDR2 FVKESK. V lost 4 bases to trimming and J lost 7 bases; unmatched junction nucleotides: 11. The CDR3 extends over 16 amino acids. The chain's CDR3 is CASSRSGSGRGNEQFF. The CDR3 coding sequence is TGTGCCAGCAGCCGCAGTGGTAGCGGGAGAGGAAATGAGCAGTTCTTC. Full variable domain (outside the CDR3, taken from reference TRBV14 and TRBJ2-1): EAGVTQFPSHSVIEKGQTVTLRCDPISGHDNLYWYRRVMGKEIKFLLHFVKESKQDESGMPNNRFLAERTGGTYSTLKVQPAELEDSGVYFCASSRSGSGRGNEQFFGPGTRLTVL.

This clonotype was recorded at least ten times. The rearrangement uses TRBV12-3 or TRBV12-4 and TRBJ2-1, with D uncertain. V was trimmed by 3 bases and J by 9 bases, leaving 9 bases between them. The CDR3 contains 12 residues. CDR3: CASSLQLSEQFF. For the CDR3, the DNA is TGTGCCAGCAGTTTGCAGCTTTCTGAGCAGTTCTTC.

The rearrangement joins TRBV29-1 to TRBJ2-5, with D perhaps TRBD1 (5 bases). The CDR3 is 15 amino acids. Germline V lookup: CDR1 SQVTM, CDR2 ANQGSEA. Trimming stripped 5 bases from V and 2 bases from J, with 18 bases between. CDR3 DNA sequence: TGCAGCGTTTCCCCGGGTGGACACCCACAAGAGACCCAGTACTTC. Translated, it gives CSVSPGGHPQETQYF.

In this sample, this clonotype turned up many times. This CDR3 is CASSPLPRTGNLDEQFF. The CDR3 region has the DNA TGTGCCAGCAGCCCCCTTCCCAGGACAGGGAATTTAGATGAGCAGTTCTTC. The chain combines TRBV5-6 with TRBJ2-1, with TRBD1 identical over 8 bases. After removal of 4 bases from V and 8 bases from J, the junction contained 17 bases not matched to a gene. Germline V lookup: CDR1 SGHDT, CDR2 YYEEEE. There are 17 residues in the CDR3.

The table lists this clonotype with a few counts. The V gene is TRBV20-1, the J gene TRBJ1-5, with 7 bases aligning to TRBD1. From germline, CDR1 is DFQATT and CDR2 SNEGSKA (reference sequence). The junction had 5 bases not matched to a gene; V was cut back by 6 bases and J by 0 bases. CDR3 length equals 14 residues. CDR3 bases: TGCAGTGCACTGACAGGGAATAGCAATCAGCCCCAGCATTTT. The encoded protein is CSALTGNSNQPQHF.

The chain is built from TRBV7-8 and TRBJ2-7, with D possibly called TRBD1 or TRBD2 (5 bases each). The germline V gene encodes CDR1 SGHVS and CDR2 FQNEAQ. The ends were cut back, 1 base at V and 6 bases at J, with 10 bases in the middle. CDR3 length equals 13 residues. CDR3 nucleotide sequence: TGTGCCAGCAGCTTAGTATTAGGGACCGAGCAGTACTTC. This encodes CASSLVLGTEQYF.

This clonotype appeared many times. This chain links TRBV5-1 with TRBJ1-4; D gene ambiguous. Trimming removed 5 bases at V and 6 bases at J, with 14 bases between. Germline values: CDR1 SGHRS, CDR2 YFSETQ. The length of the CDR3 is 14 residues. CDR3 sequence (DNA): TGCGCCAGCAGTAAATCTGGGAACGATGAAAAACTGTTTTTT. This gives the protein CASSKSGNDEKLFF.

This clonotype was seen a handful of times. At one end the junction does not follow the germline gene, possibly because of a read error. The J gene is TRBJ2-1, the V gene TRBV4-3; 15 bases agree with TRBD2. CDR1 and CDR2 from the germline V gene are LGHNA and YSLEER. The CDR3 loop spans 18 amino acids. CDR3 nucleotides: TGCGCCAGCAGTCTGGGACTAGCGGGAGGTTACTCGTACACTGAGCAGTTCTTC. Protein product: CASSLGLAGGYSYTEQFF.

The chain links TRBV20-1 to TRBJ2-7; TRBD1 agrees at 9 bases. The CDR3 loop spans 14 amino acids. J was trimmed by 0 bases and V by 8 bases; bases with no gene match: 8. CDR1 DFQATT and CDR2 SNEGSKA come from the germline V gene (reference sequence). This chain's CDR3 is CSSAGTGSSYEQYF. The CDR3 DNA is TGCAGTTCTGCCGGGACAGGGAGCTCCTACGAGCAGTACTTC.

The J gene is TRBJ1-2, the V gene TRBV5-6, with TRBD1 as a possible D gene (6 bases). The CDR3 covers 16 residues. Germline V gene data show CDR1 as SGHDT and CDR2 as YYEEEE. The germline V and J ends were trimmed by 0 bases and 6 bases, with 18 bases remaining between them. CDR3 DNA sequence: TGTGCCAGCAGCTTGGTTGTCAGGGGCGCTCTAGATGGCTACACCTTC. This encodes CASSLVVRGALDGYTF. The whole variable domain, remainder taken from reference TRBV5-6 and TRBJ1-2, is DAGVTQSPTHLIKTRGQQVTLRCSPKSGHDTVSWYQQALGQGPQFIFQYYEEEERQRGNFPDRFSGHQFPNYSSELNVNALLLGDSALYLCASSLVVRGALDGYTFGSGTRLTVV.

The rearrangement links TRBV5-1 to TRBJ1-1, with D perhaps TRBD1 (5 bases). Trimming left V 0 bases short and J 4 bases short, with 13 bases between. CDR1 is SGHRS, CDR2 YFSETQ, per germline. The CDR3 has 15 residues. The CDR3 is CASSLESGWVTEAFF. As DNA, the CDR3 is TGCGCCAGCAGCTTGGAGTCAGGGTGGGTCACTGAAGCTTTCTTT.

This clonotype was counted at least ten times. V and J are TRBV5-5 and TRBJ2-1, with 10 bases matching TRBD2. The CDR3 covers 15 residues. Germline V gene sequence: CDR1 SGHKS, CDR2 YYEKEE (reference sequence). J gave up 5 bases and V 2 bases, and 4 bases lay outside the gene matches. CDR3 region: CASSFLSGRDNEQFF. The CDR3, as DNA: TGTGCCAGCAGCTTTTTAAGCGGGAGGGACAATGAGCAGTTCTTC.

The chain links TRBV5-1 to TRBJ2-1, with TRBD2 identical over 7 bases. CDR3 size: 14 residues. J gave up 5 bases and V 4 bases, and 6 bases lay outside the gene matches. Germline V gene lookup returns CDR1 SGHRS and CDR2 YFSETQ. The CDR3 sequence: CASSAGTNNNEQFF. CDR3 coding DNA: TGCGCCAGCAGCGCCGGGACTAACAACAATGAGCAGTTCTTC. The variable domain in full, with the rest retrieved from reference TRBV5-1 and TRBJ2-1, is KAGVTQTPRYLIKTRGQQVTLSCSPISGHRSVSWYQQTPGQGLQFLFEYFSETQRNKGNFPGRFSGRQFSNSRSEMNVSTLELGDSALYLCASSAGTNNNEQFFGPGTRLTVL.